What follows are 26 T cell receptor beta chains derived from one specimen sequenced in a study of cytomegalovirus exposure and HLA in healthy donors. The PCR was carried out with 60 Vbeta primers and 13 Jbeta primers. Repertoires were generated with immunoSEQ multiplex PCR, while TCRdb's copy carries only in-frame clones and drops some. The sample shows under 200,000 clones, around 81% of them seen only once. Sequencing was carried out using PBMCs. Every receptor here comes from a man aged 35-49 years in good health and CMV-seronegative.

The sample holds one count of this clone. V gene TRBV6-5 combines with J gene TRBJ2-1, with a weak D call TRBD1 (6 bases). This CDR3 is 15 amino acids long. The V end lost 5 bases, the J end lost 5 bases, and 16 bases lay between the germline ends. Germline lookup yields CDR1 MNHEY and CDR2 SVGAGI. The CDR3 is CASSHRQVGHNEQFF. CDR3 in DNA: TGTGCCAGCAGTCACAGACAGGTGGGGCACAATGAGCAGTTCTTC.

J is TRBJ2-7 and V is TRBV7-2, with 10 bases identical to TRBD1. The CDR3 extends over 15 amino acids. The junction had 6 bases not matched to a gene; V was cut back by 1 base and J by 6 bases. Looked up from germline, CDR1 is SGHTA and CDR2 is FQGNSA. In nucleotides, the CDR3 is TGTGCCAGCAGCTTAGTAAGGACAGGGGGTGGCGAGCAGTACTTC. Amino acid sequence: CASSLVRTGGGEQYF.

This chain connects TRBV18 to TRBJ2-7; D not certain. This CDR3 spans 14 amino acids. Germline lookup yields CDR1 KGHSH and CDR2 LQKENI. The V end lost 6 bases, the J end lost 1 base, and 13 bases lay between the germline ends. CDR3 amino acids: CASSPPGRSYEQYF. In DNA, the CDR3 is TGTGCCAGCTCTCCGCCGGGTCGATCCTACGAGCAGTACTTC. The whole variable domain, remainder taken from reference TRBV18 and TRBJ2-7, is NAGVMQNPRHLVRRRGQEARLRCSPMKGHSHVYWYRQLPEEGLKFMVYLQKENIIDESGMPKERFSAEFPKEGPSILRIQQVVRGDSAAYFCASSPPGRSYEQYFGPGTRLTVT.

V gene TRBV2 combines with J gene TRBJ1-4, with a weak D call TRBD1 (6 bases). This CDR3 spans 14 amino acids. V shed 6 bases and J shed 5 bases, with 13 bases lying between them. CDR1 is SNHLY and CDR2 is FYNNEI in the germline V gene. CDR3 in amino acids: CASRNRVGNEKLFF. As DNA, the CDR3 is TGTGCCAGCAGAAACAGGGTCGGGAATGAAAAACTGTTTTTT. Based on the CDR3 plus reference TRBV2 and TRBJ1-4, the full variable domain is EPEVTQTPSHQVTQMGQEVILRCVPISNHLYFYWYRQILGQKVEFLVSFYNNEISEKSEIFDDQFSVERPDGSNFTLKIRSTKLEDSAMYFCASRNRVGNEKLFFGSGTQLSVL.

The V call is TRBV4-1, the J call TRBJ1-1, with 7 nucleotides matching TRBD1. The length of the CDR3 is 17 residues. Trimming removed 6 bases from V and 3 bases from J; junction bases left unmatched: 16. Per the germline V gene, CDR1 is MGHRA and CDR2 is YSYEKL. In DNA form, the CDR3 reads TGCGCCAGCAGAAGGGGGCAGGGGGTCAAAAGGGACACTGAAGCTTTCTTT. This translates into CASRRGQGVKRDTEAFF.

This sequence joins TRBV10-1 and TRBJ2-1; 8 positions match TRBD1. The germline V gene encodes CDR1 WNHNN and CDR2 SYGVQD (reference sequence). This CDR3 is 13 amino acids long. The junction had 6 bases not matched to a gene; V was cut back by 6 bases and J by 8 bases. This CDR3 reads CASRADRGDEQFF. The DNA for the CDR3 is TGCGCCAGCAGAGCCGACAGGGGCGATGAGCAGTTCTTC.

The chain recombines TRBV7-2 with TRBJ1-5, with D possibly TRBD1 on 5 matching bases. The V gene's germline CDR1 is SGHTA and CDR2 FQGNSA. The V end was cut by 5 bases, the J end by 2 bases, with 13 bases between. The CDR3 is made up of 15 amino acids. The CDR3 DNA reads TGTGCCAGCAGCCTTTCAGGGCCGGGCAATCAGCCCCAGCATTTT. Protein: CASSLSGPGNQPQHF.

This chain uses TRBV30 with TRBJ2-7; D perhaps matches TRBD1 (5 bases). The CDR3 contains 14 residues. The germline V and J ends were trimmed by 0 bases and 7 bases, with 16 bases remaining between them. CDR1 is GTSNPN, CDR2 SVGIG, per germline (reference sequence). The DNA for the CDR3 is TGTGCCTGGAGTGTAGGTCAGGGTGAAGGAGAGCAGTACTTC. The encoded protein is CAWSVGQGEGEQYF.

V is TRBV7-2 and J is TRBJ1-5, with D uncertain. Trimming pared 3 bases from V and 0 bases from J, leaving 9 bases between. The CDR3 covers 15 residues. Germline V gene lookup returns CDR1 SGHTA and CDR2 FQGNSA. Written as DNA, the CDR3 is TGTGCCAGCAGCTTGGCAGGACTTAGCAATCAGCCCCAGCATTTT. This translates into CASSLAGLSNQPQHF.

The chain carries TRBV4-1 and TRBJ1-5; a possible D gene is TRBD1 (5 bases). The CDR3 extends over 15 amino acids. Trimming took 1 base from V and 4 from J, leaving 11 bases between them. Germline CDR1 and CDR2: MGHRA and YSYEKL. CDR3: CASSQGGVTNQPQHF. The DNA for the CDR3 is TGCGCCAGCAGCCAAGGGGGGGTCACTAATCAGCCCCAGCATTTT.

V is TRBV27 and J is TRBJ1-4; tentatively, D is TRBD1 (5 bases). V was cut by 6 bases and J by 8 bases, with 16 bases left in between. Germline-derived CDR1 and CDR2 are MNHEY and SMNVEV (reference sequence). The length of the CDR3 is 14 residues. Here the CDR3 DNA reads TGTGCCAGCAGCCCTGGGACGGCGGGGGAAAAACTGTTTTTT. Translating it yields CASSPGTAGEKLFF.

V is TRBV5-1 and J is TRBJ2-1, with D unresolved. Germline assignment: CDR1 SGHRS and CDR2 YFSETQ. V was cut by 3 bases and J by 1 base, with 11 bases left in between. The CDR3 consists of 15 residues. In DNA, the CDR3 is TGCGCCAGCAGCTCAACCGGGTATTCCTACAATGAGCAGTTCTTC. Encoded protein: CASSSTGYSYNEQFF. The complete variable domain, with remaining parts taken from reference TRBV5-1 and TRBJ2-1, reads KAGVTQTPRYLIKTRGQQVTLSCSPISGHRSVSWYQQTPGQGLQFLFEYFSETQRNKGNFPGRFSGRQFSNSRSEMNVSTLELGDSALYLCASSSTGYSYNEQFFGPGTRLTVL.

This clone was seen a single time. J is TRBJ1-2 and V is TRBV7-2; no firm D call. Trimming pared 2 bases from V and 8 bases from J, leaving 12 bases between. Germline V CDR1 and CDR2: SGHTA, FQGNSA. The CDR3 is 13 amino acids. The CDR3, as DNA: TGTGCCAGCAGCTTACCGGTATTGAGGGGCTACACCTTC. Translation: CASSLPVLRGYTF. Full variable domain (rest looked up from reference TRBV7-2 and TRBJ1-2): GAGVSQSPSNKVTEKGKDVELRCDPISGHTALYWYRQSLGQGLEFLIYFQGNSAPDKSGLPSDRFSAERTGGSVSTLTIQRTQQEDSAVYLCASSLPVLRGYTFGSGTRLTVV.

The rearrangement joins TRBV19 to TRBJ1-2; no clear D gene. The germline gives CDR1 LNHDA, CDR2 SQIVND (reference sequence). Trimming shortened V by 1 base and J by 4 bases, and 7 bases separated the two germline ends. This CDR3 spans 13 amino acids. The CDR3 loop is CASSIGQFYGYTF. CDR3 nucleotide sequence: TGTGCCAGTAGTATAGGGCAGTTCTATGGCTACACCTTC. Together with reference TRBV19 and TRBJ1-2, the CDR3 gives the full variable domain: DGGITQSPKYLFRKEGQNVTLSCEQNLNHDAMYWYRQDPGQGLRLIYYSQIVNDFQKGDIAEGYSVSREKKESFPLTVTSAQKNPTAFYLCASSIGQFYGYTFGSGTRLTVV.

The rearrangement links TRBV2 to TRBJ2-7, with unresolved D. The CDR3 spans 13 residues. Looked up from germline, CDR1 is SNHLY and CDR2 is FYNNEI. Trimming pared 2 bases from V and 1 base from J, leaving 6 bases between. CDR3 region: CASSEQSSYEQYF. CDR3 in DNA: TGTGCCAGCAGTGAACAGTCATCCTACGAGCAGTACTTC. The full variable domain, its missing parts supplied by reference TRBV2 and TRBJ2-7, is EPEVTQTPSHQVTQMGQEVILRCVPISNHLYFYWYRQILGQKVEFLVSFYNNEISEKSEIFDDQFSVERPDGSNFTLKIRSTKLEDSAMYFCASSEQSSYEQYFGPGTRLTVT.

The CDR3 here is CAWSYSRNQPQHF. For the CDR3, the DNA is TGTGCCTGGAGTTATAGCCGCAATCAGCCCCAGCATTTT. The chain recombines TRBV30 with TRBJ1-5; D gene unclear. The CDR3 sequence is 13 residues long. Trimming left V 2 bases short and J 2 bases short, with 7 bases between. Germline V gene data show CDR1 as GTSNPN and CDR2 as SVGIG (reference sequence).

This chain links TRBV5-1 with TRBJ1-1; D not certain. This CDR3 is built from 13 residues. Trimming stripped 1 base from V and 0 bases from J, with 4 bases between. Germline CDR1 is SGHRS and CDR2 is YFSETQ. The CDR3 spells CASSLSMNTEAFF. CDR3 DNA sequence: TGCGCCAGCAGCTTGTCAATGAACACTGAAGCTTTCTTT.

This rearrangement joins TRBV15 to TRBJ2-3, with D possibly matching TRBD2 (5 bases). V lost 8 bases and J 0 bases, leaving 12 bases between the germline ends. This CDR3 has 14 amino acids. Germline CDR1 and CDR2: LNHNV and YYDKDF (reference sequence). The CDR3 is CATRGGDSTDTQYF. The CDR3 DNA follows: TGTGCCACCCGAGGAGGAGATAGCACAGATACGCAGTATTTT.

The CDR3 region has the DNA TGTGCCAGTAGAGGACAGGGGGTGAACAATGAGCAGTTCTTC. Amino acid sequence: CASRGQGVNNEQFF. The V and J genes are TRBV19 and TRBJ2-1, with 10 positions matching TRBD1. The junction had 4 bases not matched to a gene; V was cut back by 6 bases and J by 5 bases. Germline assignment: CDR1 LNHDA and CDR2 SQIVND (reference sequence). The CDR3 spans 14 residues.

V is TRBV25-1 and J is TRBJ1-4, with 7 nucleotides matching TRBD1. Germline CDR1 is MGHDK and CDR2 is SYGVNS. V dropped 3 bases and J dropped 0; count of bases not matched to a gene: 10. The CDR3 spans 18 residues. CDR3 bases: TGTGCCAGCAGTGAGGGGACAGTAGTACTTGCAACTAATGAAAAACTGTTTTTT. Translated: CASSEGTVVLATNEKLFF. Complete variable domain (other parts from reference TRBV25-1 and TRBJ1-4): EADIYQTPRYLVIGTGKKITLECSQTMGHDKMYWYQQDPGMELHLIHYSYGVNSTEKGDLSSESTVSRIRTEHFPLTLESARPSHTSQYLCASSEGTVVLATNEKLFFGSGTQLSVL.

The chain links TRBV6-6 to TRBJ2-2; TRBD2 is a possible D gene (6 bases). Trimming left V 10 bases short and J 1 base short, with 10 bases between. Per germline, CDR1 MNHNY and CDR2 SVGAGI (reference sequence). The CDR3 loop spans 13 amino acids. CDR3 bases: TGTGCCAACCGGCGGGGGAACACCGGGGAGCTGTTTTTT. Translated: CANRRGNTGELFF.

The genes are TRBV19 and TRBJ2-1, with D possibly being TRBD1 (6 bases). V gave up 5 bases and J gave up 2 bases, with 16 bases separating them. The CDR3 length is 16 residues. The germline CDR1 and CDR2 sequences are LNHDA and SQIVND (reference sequence). CDR3: CASSGGRDLPYNEQFF. The CDR3 DNA sequence: TGTGCCAGTAGTGGGGGCCGGGACCTTCCCTACAATGAGCAGTTCTTC.

CDR3 nucleotides: TGTGCCAGCGGGACAGGGAACACCGGGGAGCTGTTTTTT. Amino acid sequence: CASGTGNTGELFF. The genes are TRBV27 and TRBJ2-2, with 8 bases that match TRBD1. The ends lost 8 bases at V and 1 base at J; junction bases unmatched: 0. The CDR3 totals 13 residues. Germline values: CDR1 MNHEY, CDR2 SMNVEV (reference sequence).

This chain uses TRBV19 with TRBJ2-2, with TRBD2 matching over 11 bases. This CDR3 spans 16 amino acids. From germline, CDR1 is LNHDA and CDR2 SQIVND (reference sequence). V dropped 5 bases and J dropped 6; count of bases not matched to a gene: 8. The CDR3 DNA is TGTGCCAGTAGTCGCCTTAGCGGGAGGGCCCCCGGGGAGCTGTTTTTT. Its protein is CASSRLSGRAPGELFF. Combining the CDR3 with reference TRBV19 and TRBJ2-2 gives the whole variable domain DGGITQSPKYLFRKEGQNVTLSCEQNLNHDAMYWYRQDPGQGLRLIYYSQIVNDFQKGDIAEGYSVSREKKESFPLTVTSAQKNPTAFYLCASSRLSGRAPGELFFGEGSRLTVL.

The genes are TRBV30 and TRBJ2-7; TRBD2 agrees at 10 bases. This CDR3 has 14 residues. J gave up 7 bases and V 0 bases, and 6 bases lay outside the gene matches. Germline V gives CDR1 GTSNPN, CDR2 SVGIG (reference sequence). The CDR3 is CAWSVGTSAREQYF. As DNA, the CDR3 is TGTGCCTGGAGTGTAGGGACTAGCGCTCGGGAGCAGTACTTC.

The rearrangement joins TRBV10-3 to TRBJ2-7; 8 bases agree with TRBD1. Germline CDR1 reads ENHRY; CDR2 reads SYGVKD. CDR3 length: 14 amino acids. Germline trimming cut 6 bases from V and 6 bases from J; bases unmatched to any gene: 10. CDR3 DNA: TGTGCCATCAGATTTAGGCAGGGGGCTGGCGAGCAGTACTTC. Amino acid sequence: CAIRFRQGAGEQYF.